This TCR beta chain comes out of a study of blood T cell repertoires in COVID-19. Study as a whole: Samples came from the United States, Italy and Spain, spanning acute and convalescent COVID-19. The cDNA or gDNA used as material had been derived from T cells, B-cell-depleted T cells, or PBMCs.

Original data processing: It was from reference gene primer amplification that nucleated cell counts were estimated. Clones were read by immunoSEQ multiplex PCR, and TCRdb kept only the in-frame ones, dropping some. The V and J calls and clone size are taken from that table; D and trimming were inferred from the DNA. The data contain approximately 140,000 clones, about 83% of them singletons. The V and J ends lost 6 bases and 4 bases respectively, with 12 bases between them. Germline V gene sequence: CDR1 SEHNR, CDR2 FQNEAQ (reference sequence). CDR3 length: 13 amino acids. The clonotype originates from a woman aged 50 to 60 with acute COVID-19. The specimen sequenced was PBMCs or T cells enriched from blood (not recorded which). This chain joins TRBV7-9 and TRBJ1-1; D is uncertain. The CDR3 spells CASSPNRGTEAFF. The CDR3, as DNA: TGTGCCAGCAGTCCGAACCGGGGCACTGAAGCTTTCTTT.